Listed below are T cell receptor beta chains from one sample, sequenced in a study of shared clonotypes between healthy human individuals. Profiled with immunoSEQ multiplex PCR; TCRdb holds only in-frame clones, not every one. The sample contains about 520,000 clones, about 96% of which appear only once. The specimen was naive CD4+ T cells sorted from blood. The source of these receptors is a woman under 40 in good health. The conserved cysteine and the conserved F or W are not part of the CDR3 here.

TRBJ2-3	TRBV2	ASSPGLDTQY
TRBJ2-7	TRBV7-3	ASSAPGAYEQY
TRBJ2-1	TRBV12-1	ASSPGASGANNEQF
TRBJ2-5	TRBV27	ASMDRGQETQY
TRBJ2-1	TRBV7-8	ASSLYRLAGVRDEQF
TRBJ2-7	TRBV25-1	ASSHPGTGVYEQY
TRBJ1-2	TRBV7-8	ASSLEPQRTSRGYT
TRBJ2-1	TRBV9	ASSFRLAGALNEQF
TRBJ2-7	TRBV4-2	ASSQGDTSSYEQY
TRBJ2-1	TRBV7-9	ASSPPRKYNEQF